This T cell receptor beta chain was documented in a study of cytomegalovirus exposure and HLA in healthy donors. As regards this clone: Antigen unknown.

PCR primers comprised 60 Vbeta and 13 Jbeta primers. Method: immunoSEQ multiplex PCR; TCRdb's copy keeps in-frame clones and lacks some. Here the sample table reports about 42,000 clones. Participants comprised healthy donors of bone marrow. General study results and limits: Later work found most CMV-associated TCR beta chains apparently HLA-restricted. The study recorded 164 TCR beta chains that were cytomegalovirus-associated. Rarity held for most TCR sequences, but there were some public TCRs that occurred in many donors.

Sequencing was done on a sample of PBMCs. The source is a man aged 30-40 years in good health and CMV-seronegative.

In DNA form, the CDR3 reads TGCAGCGTCCAGGGGGCTGACGACATTCAGTACTTC. This gives the protein CSVQGADDIQYF. The chain carries TRBV29-1 and TRBJ2-4; the match to TRBD1 covers 8 bases. In germline, CDR1 is SQVTM, CDR2 ANQGSEA. The V gene end was trimmed by 6 bases and the J gene end by 8 bases; junction bases not matched to a gene: 6. This CDR3 is built from 12 residues.